This TCR beta chain was recovered during a study of blood T cells in healthy people across ages. Whole-study context: Per two T cells, template switching captured roughly one barcoded beta molecule. Study conclusions and caveats: Unknown donor CMV status possibly confounded expanded clonotype changes. Measured against age, TCR beta diversity per million T cells decreased in a roughly linear manner.

As to this clonotype: The target antigen is unknown.

Total RNA was isolated from each sample in quantities of at least 5 micrograms. With a J-beta primer mix and a sample-barcoded 5' primer, a second PCR ran 7 to 11 cycles. Using its own MiXCR run on the 5' RACE reads, TCRdb lists one record per CDR3 protein. The sample records about 940,000 distinct CDR3 sequences, roughly 43% being singletons. The sequence derives from a man younger than 40 in good health. Sequenced sample: blood.

CDR3 in DNA: TGTGCCAGCAGTGAAGGGTCGGGGGCTGCGTCGGATACGCAGTATTTT. Encoded protein: CASSEGSGAASDTQYF. The chain recombines TRBV2 with TRBJ2-3; D may be TRBD1 or TRBD2 (6 bases each). The CDR3 runs 16 residues. Trimming shortened V by 1 base and J by 6 bases, and 17 bases separated the two germline ends. Per germline, CDR1 SNHLY and CDR2 FYNNEI.